This paragraph covers one TCR beta chain sequence. Its antigen is unidentified. The data originate from a study of CD8+ T cells in alopecia areata. Study-level points and caveats: Tofacitinib significantly lowered scalp clonality and expanded CD8+ clones among the top 100. Resident alphabeta T cells of normal skin are also sequenced in scalp samples.

Trimming took off 3 bases at V and 5 bases at J, with 11 bases between the two ends. There are 12 residues in the CDR3. Per the germline V gene, CDR1 is SQVTM and CDR2 is ANQGSEA. Treatment given: oral pan-JAK inhibitor, 5-10 mg twice daily. RNA, once extracted, was reverse transcribed into cDNA for use as the sequencing template. TCRdb keeps only in-frame clones here, not all; method: immunoSEQ multiplex PCR. The table has some 44,000 clones, roughly 92% seen once. The source material was CD8+ T cells sorted from blood, sampled at week 24, from a patient treated with tofacitinib. The chain recombines TRBV29-1 with TRBJ2-7; tentative D call: TRBD2 (5 bases). The receptor comes from a human donor with alopecia areata. The CDR3 spells CSVDSGNDEQYF. The CDR3 nucleotides read TGCAGCGTTGATTCGGGGAACGACGAGCAGTACTTC.